This T cell receptor beta chain stems from a study of response to subunit inactivated influenza vaccine listed by TCRdb under 2018. Regarding the study in general: Deep quantitative T cell receptor repertoire profiling was used in the study to track responses to a trivalent subunit inactivated influenza vaccine. Overall results and qualifications from the work: The authors suggested that each seasonal influenza vaccination may recruit only a limited number of new T cells.

In regard to this clonotype: Its antigen is currently not known. The record has no base qualities; no much larger clone is one base away.

The library was built by means of RT-PCR. TCRdb names Illumina HiSeq 2500 as the instrument used. TCRdb reran the public reads through fastp at Q25 and MiXCR, keeping productive beta chains. Each CDR3 protein gets just one entry, which takes the most common genes and DNA from the rows behind it. In all, the sample holds hundreds of thousands of distinct CDR3 sequences, and about 25% of those were seen once. 1.5% to 2% of the sample goes to the ten largest clones. Based on the germline V gene (reference sequence), the CDR1 and CDR2 sequences are DFQATT and SNEGSKA. From the cysteine through the phenylalanine, the CDR3 covers 15 amino acids. Only the CDR3 portion is preserved as DNA: 45 bases, with reading frame beginning at the first base. V lost 5 bases and J lost 4 bases, and the count of bases not matched to a germline gene is 12.

The TCR sequence derives from a man aged 50-59 years who received an inactivated influenza vaccine. Donor details come from another sample of the same person, matched by shared clones. Specimen: CD4+ T cells sorted from PBMCs, collected 5 days after vaccination. The rearranged chain carries TRBV20-1 and TRBJ1-1; 8 middle bases align to TRBD1. The CDR3: CSAFQGAMAGTEAFF. At the DNA level, the sequence is TGCAGTGCTTTCCAGGGGGCGATGGCAGGCACTGAAGCTTTCTTT.